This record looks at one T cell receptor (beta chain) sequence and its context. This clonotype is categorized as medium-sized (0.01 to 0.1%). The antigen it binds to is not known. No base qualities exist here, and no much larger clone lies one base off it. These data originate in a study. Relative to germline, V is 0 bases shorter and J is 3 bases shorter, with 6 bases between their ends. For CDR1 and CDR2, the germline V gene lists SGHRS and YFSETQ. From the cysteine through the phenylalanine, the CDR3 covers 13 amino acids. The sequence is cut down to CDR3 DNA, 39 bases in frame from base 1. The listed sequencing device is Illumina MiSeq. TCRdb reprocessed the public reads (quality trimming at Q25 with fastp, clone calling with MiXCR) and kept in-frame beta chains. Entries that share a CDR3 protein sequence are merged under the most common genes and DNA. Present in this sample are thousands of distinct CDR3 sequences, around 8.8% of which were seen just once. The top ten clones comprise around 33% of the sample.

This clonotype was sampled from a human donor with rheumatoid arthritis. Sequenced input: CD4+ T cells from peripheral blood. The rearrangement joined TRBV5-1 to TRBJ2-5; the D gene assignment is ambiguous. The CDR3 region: CASSLDLKETQYF. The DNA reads TGCGCCAGCAGCTTGGACCTTAAAGAGACCCAGTACTTC. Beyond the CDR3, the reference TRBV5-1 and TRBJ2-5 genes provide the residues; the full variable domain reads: KAGVTQTPRYLIKTRGQQVTLSCSPISGHRSVSWYQQTPGQGLQFLFEYFSETQRNKGNFPGRFSGRQFSNSRSEMNVSTLELGDSALYLCASSLDLKETQYFGPGTRLLVL.